The T cell receptor beta chain described here comes from a study of Graves' ophthalmopathy and Graves' hyperthyroidism. This clonotype appeared many times. RNA transcripts were the template, and TCR beta CDR3 regions were amplified from them. Second-round multiplex PCR came after first-round RT-PCR with HTBI primers. TCRdb independently ran MiXCR on the multiplex PCR reads; one entry per CDR3 protein. The table lists approximately 640,000 distinct CDR3 sequences, about 40% of them singletons, with more than 2.5% in the top ten. Germline lookup yields CDR1 ENHRY and CDR2 SYGVKD. V was trimmed by 5 bases and J by 6 bases, leaving 17 bases between them. The CDR3 has 14 residues.

The receptor was derived from an adult man with Graves' ophthalmopathy. The chain recombines TRBV10-3 with TRBJ2-7; D not certain. The material sequenced was peripheral blood. CDR3 loop: CAISTPLAGSEQYF. The CDR3, as DNA: TGTGCCATCAGTACCCCCTTGGCTGGGTCCGAGCAGTACTTC.